This TCR beta chain was found in a study of blood T cell repertoires in COVID-19. Germline V gene lookup returns CDR1 MNHEY and CDR2 SMNVEV (reference sequence). This CDR3 has 15 residues. V shed 3 bases and J shed 2 bases, with 11 bases lying between them. Profiling relied on immunoSEQ multiplex PCR, and the TCRdb table lists in-frame clones only, not all of them. The sample shows 190,000 or so clones, around 90% of them seen only once. V and J are TRBV27 and TRBJ2-1, with D perhaps matching TRBD2 (7 bases). Sequencing input: PBMCs or T cells enriched from blood (not recorded which). The sequence was collected from a woman under 40 who had recovered from COVID-19. The CDR3 spells CASSLGRGTYNEQFF. CDR3 sequence (DNA): TGTGCCAGCAGTTTGGGGAGGGGGACCTACAATGAGCAGTTCTTC.